This is a list of T cell receptor beta chains from one sample in a study of radiotherapy plus CTLA-4 blockade in lung cancer. Data came from immunoSEQ multiplex PCR; TCRdb stores just in-frame clones and leaves some out. The sample yields around 90,000 clones, 83% seen once. The sample here was peripheral blood, taken from a patient treated with radiotherapy plus ipilimumab. The receptor set was obtained from a human donor with non-small cell lung cancer who had stable disease on radiotherapy plus ipilimumab. The CDR3 runs from the conserved cysteine through the conserved F or W. A D gene is named only where the DNA matches it firmly. Rows may omit the clone size; those that give it use once, few, many or a size class.

J: TRBJ1-2; size: .; D: TRBD1; V: TRBV6-1; DNA: TGTGCCAGCAACTTCCGGGACAGCCCAGGCTACACCTTC; CDR3: CASNFRDSPGYTF
J: TRBJ2-5; size: .; D: .; V: TRBV7-9; DNA: TGTGCCAGCAGCTTTGTAGAGACCCAGTACTTC; CDR3: CASSFVETQYF
J: TRBJ2-2; size: .; D: .; V: TRBV6-1; DNA: TGTGCCAGCAGTGAAGGGATTACCGGGGAGCTGTTTTTT; CDR3: CASSEGITGELFF
J: TRBJ2-3; size: .; D: TRBD2; V: TRBV28; DNA: TGTGCCAGCAGGCCGACTAGCGGGATCCCCACAGATACGCAGTATTTT; CDR3: CASRPTSGIPTDTQYF
J: TRBJ2-1; size: .; D: TRBD2; V: TRBV18; DNA: TGTGCCAGCTCACCACCTCAAGCGGGAGGAGGGTTTGATGAGCAGTTCTTC; CDR3: CASSPPQAGGGFDEQFF
J: TRBJ2-7; size: .; D: .; V: TRBV6-5; DNA: TGTGCCAGCAGTCGGGACCCCTACTACGAGCAGTACTTC; CDR3: CASSRDPYYEQYF
J: TRBJ2-7; size: few; D: TRBD1; V: TRBV7-2; DNA: TGTGCCAGCAGCCCCACCCCGGGACAGGGGGCTTGGGAGCAGTACTTC; CDR3: CASSPTPGQGAWEQYF
J: TRBJ2-7; size: .; D: TRBD1; V: TRBV5-4; DNA: TGTGCCAGCAGCTTGGACAGGGGGTCCTACGAGCAGTACTTC; CDR3: CASSLDRGSYEQYF
J: TRBJ2-1; size: .; D: TRBD2; V: TRBV28; DNA: TGTGCCACCGGACTAGCGTCTTACAATGAGCAGTTCTTC; CDR3: CATGLASYNEQFF
J: TRBJ1-5; size: .; D: .; V: TRBV7-9; DNA: TGTGCCAGCAGCTTAGCGTCGGCAGGGCCTCAGCCCCAGCATTTT; CDR3: CASSLASAGPQPQHF
J: TRBJ2-7; size: .; D: .; V: TRBV11-3; DNA: TGTGCCAGCAGCTTTGGACACGCGAACGGCGAGCAGTACTTC; CDR3: CASSFGHANGEQYF
J: TRBJ1-1; size: .; D: .; V: TRBV7-9; DNA: TGTGCCAGCAGCTTAGAGGGTCGAATTGTCACTGAAGCTTTCTTT; CDR3: CASSLEGRIVTEAFF
J: TRBJ2-3; size: once; D: .; V: TRBV2; DNA: TGTGCCAGCAGTGAGATCGGGAACACAGATACGCAGTATTTT; CDR3: CASSEIGNTDTQYF
J: TRBJ1-2; size: .; D: .; V: TRBV19; DNA: TGTGCCAGTAGTGATTTGTACTCCCCGACGAACTATGGCTACACCTTC; CDR3: CASSDLYSPTNYGYTF
J: TRBJ1-1; size: .; D: TRBD1; V: TRBV19; DNA: TGTGCCAGTACGGTGAACAGGGGCTACACTGAAGCTTTCTTT; CDR3: CASTVNRGYTEAFF
J: TRBJ2-7; size: .; D: .; V: TRBV5-1; DNA: TGCGCCAGTTCTCTTCGACAGGCAGCTTCCTACGAGCAGTACTTC; CDR3: CASSLRQAASYEQYF
J: TRBJ1-4; size: once; D: .; V: TRBV9; DNA: TGTGCCAGCAGCGTAGAAGATACAGGGCTAAATGAAAAACTGTTTTTT; CDR3: CASSVEDTGLNEKLFF
J: TRBJ2-7; size: .; D: .; V: TRBV6-1; DNA: TGTGCCAGCAGCATATCCCAGGGGGGCGAGCAGTACTTC; CDR3: CASSISQGGEQYF
J: TRBJ1-4; size: .; D: .; V: TRBV7-9; DNA: TGTGCCAGCAGCATAGACACGGCCAATGAAAAACTGTTTTTT; CDR3: CASSIDTANEKLFF
J: TRBJ2-7; size: .; D: TRBD1; V: TRBV11-3; DNA: TGTGCCAGCAGCTTAGGGTCCCAGGGGACAGGCTCCTACGAGCAGTACTTC; CDR3: CASSLGSQGTGSYEQYF
J: TRBJ1-6; size: .; D: TRBD1; V: TRBV5-4; DNA: TGTGCCAGCAGCTTCGACAGGGGGCGGGGGAATTCACCCCTCCACTTT; CDR3: CASSFDRGRGNSPLHF
J: TRBJ1-2; size: .; D: .; V: TRBV30; DNA: TGTGCCTCAATACAGGAATATGGCTACACCTTC; CDR3: CASIQEYGYTF
J: TRBJ2-1; size: .; D: .; V: TRBV2; DNA: TGTGCCAGCAGGGCTACGGCGGGTTACAATGAGCAGTTCTTC; CDR3: CASRATAGYNEQFF
J: TRBJ1-5; size: .; D: .; V: TRBV30; DNA: TGTGCCTGGAGTGGACAGAACAATCAGCCCCAGCATTTT; CDR3: CAWSGQNNQPQHF
J: TRBJ1-2; size: few; D: TRBD1; V: TRBV5-6; DNA: TGTGCCAGCAGCCCCTCAGACAGGGCCGGCTATGGCTACACCTTC; CDR3: CASSPSDRAGYGYTF
J: TRBJ1-5; size: .; D: TRBD1; V: TRBV9; DNA: TGTGCCAGCAGCTTACAGGGGAATCAGCCCCAGCATTTT; CDR3: CASSLQGNQPQHF
J: TRBJ2-3; size: .; D: TRBD2; V: TRBV5-1; DNA: TGCGCCAGCAGCTTGGGCCTAGCGGGTAGTACGCAGTATTTT; CDR3: CASSLGLAGSTQYF
J: TRBJ2-1; size: .; D: .; V: TRBV4-2; DNA: TGTGCCAGCAGCCAAGATGTAGCGTCCGATGAGCAGTTCTTC; CDR3: CASSQDVASDEQFF
J: TRBJ2-1; size: .; D: TRBD2; V: TRBV6-1; DNA: TGTGCCAGTAAGACTAGCGGGGGGGTTGAGCAGTTCTTC; CDR3: CASKTSGGVEQFF
J: TRBJ2-3; size: once; D: .; V: TRBV28; DNA: TGTGCCAGCGCTAGGGGGGGCAGCACAGATACGCAGTATTTT; CDR3: CASARGGSTDTQYF
J: TRBJ2-2; size: .; D: .; V: TRBV5-1; DNA: TGCGCCAGCAGCTTGGCAGAAACAGGGTCCGGGGAGCTGTTTTTT; CDR3: CASSLAETGSGELFF
J: TRBJ2-3; size: .; D: .; V: TRBV18; DNA: TGTGCCAGCTCACCAGGTAGCGTCCTGAATACGCAGTATTTT; CDR3: CASSPGSVLNTQYF
J: TRBJ1-2; size: .; D: .; V: TRBV28; DNA: TGTGCCAGCAGTTCCCAAGCCAGGGGACTCTATGGCTACACCTTC; CDR3: CASSSQARGLYGYTF
J: TRBJ2-1; size: .; D: .; V: TRBV5-6; DNA: TGTGCCAGCAGCTTCTCCTTCCGGGACCCCAATGAGCAGTTCTTC; CDR3: CASSFSFRDPNEQFF
J: TRBJ2-5; size: .; D: .; V: TRBV7-8; DNA: TGTGCCAGCAGCCGAGAGGTGGGAGGAGAGACCCAGTACTTC; CDR3: CASSREVGGETQYF
J: TRBJ1-2; size: .; D: TRBD1; V: TRBV2; DNA: TGTGCCAGCACTGGGACAGGGGTCGCCTATGGCTACACCTTC; CDR3: CASTGTGVAYGYTF
J: TRBJ2-3; size: .; D: TRBD2; V: TRBV7-3; DNA: TGTGCCAGCAGTGTAGCGGGGGGTACAGCAGATACGCAGTATTTT; CDR3: CASSVAGGTADTQYF
J: TRBJ2-1; size: .; D: TRBD2; V: TRBV4-2; DNA: TGTGCCAGCAGCCAAGATTGGGTAGCGGGGGGTCCGGACAATGAGCAGTTCTTC; CDR3: CASSQDWVAGGPDNEQFF
J: TRBJ1-5; size: .; D: .; V: TRBV6-1; DNA: TGTGCCAGCAGTGATCGGCAGCAGGTTTTCAATCAGCCCCAGCATTTT; CDR3: CASSDRQQVFNQPQHF
J: TRBJ2-2; size: .; D: .; V: TRBV7-9; DNA: TGTGCCAGCAGCTCCCAGATGGTCGGGACAAGATTAGGACCCGGGGAGCTGTTTTTT; CDR3: CASSSQMVGTRLGPGELFF
J: TRBJ2-2; size: .; D: TRBD2; V: TRBV11-2; DNA: TGTGCCAGCAGCCGGGGGGGGGTCAACACCGGGGAGCTGTTTTTT; CDR3: CASSRGGVNTGELFF
J: TRBJ1-1; size: .; D: .; V: TRBV2; DNA: TGTGCCAGCAGCGAAGAGGGGAGGAACACTGAAGCTTTCTTT; CDR3: CASSEEGRNTEAFF
J: TRBJ1-1; size: .; D: .; V: TRBV5-1; DNA: TGCGCCAGCAGCCAGGAGCCAGGCGACACTGAAGCTTTCTTT; CDR3: CASSQEPGDTEAFF
J: TRBJ1-2; size: .; D: .; V: TRBV28; DNA: TGTGCCAGCCTCCCGACGGCACAGAACTATGGCTACACCTTC; CDR3: CASLPTAQNYGYTF
J: TRBJ1-1; size: .; D: .; V: TRBV6-1; DNA: TGTGCCAGCAGTGACCGGGGGAGGAGCACTGAAGCTTTCTTT; CDR3: CASSDRGRSTEAFF
J: TRBJ1-1; size: few; D: .; V: TRBV7-8; DNA: TGTGCCAGCAGCTTAAAGGGGCAGACCGTGAACACTGAAGCTTTCTTT; CDR3: CASSLKGQTVNTEAFF
J: TRBJ2-3; size: .; D: .; V: TRBV27; DNA: TGTGCCAGCAGTTTACGGCCCCAAGGGGGTACGCAGTATTTT; CDR3: CASSLRPQGGTQYF
J: TRBJ2-1; size: .; D: TRBD1; V: TRBV11-3; DNA: TGTGCCAGCAGCTTGGGGGTGGGACAGGGGGCGAGCAATGAGCAGTTCTTC; CDR3: CASSLGVGQGASNEQFF
J: TRBJ1-2; size: .; D: .; V: TRBV27; DNA: TGTGCCAGCAGCCCCAATGCGCCGTTCCATGGCTACACCTTC; CDR3: CASSPNAPFHGYTF
J: TRBJ1-2; size: .; D: TRBD1; V: TRBV27; DNA: TGTGCCAGCAAAATGAGGGGGCCCTATGGCTACACCTTC; CDR3: CASKMRGPYGYTF
J: TRBJ1-6; size: .; D: .; V: TRBV9; DNA: TGTGCCAGCAGCGTAGAGGACCCGAGGAATTCACCCCTCCACTTT; CDR3: CASSVEDPRNSPLHF
J: TRBJ1-2; size: .; D: .; V: TRBV5-1; DNA: TGCGCCAGCAGATGGGGCGGAGATGGCTACACCTTC; CDR3: CASRWGGDGYTF
J: TRBJ1-2; size: .; D: .; V: TRBV28; DNA: TGTGCCAGCAGTTTATTTTCGGCAGTGCCTGGCTACACCTTC; CDR3: CASSLFSAVPGYTF
J: TRBJ1-1; size: .; D: TRBD1; V: TRBV14; DNA: TGTGCCAGCAGCCAAGGGGGACAGGGGGCAGGGGCTTTCTTT; CDR3: CASSQGGQGAGAFF